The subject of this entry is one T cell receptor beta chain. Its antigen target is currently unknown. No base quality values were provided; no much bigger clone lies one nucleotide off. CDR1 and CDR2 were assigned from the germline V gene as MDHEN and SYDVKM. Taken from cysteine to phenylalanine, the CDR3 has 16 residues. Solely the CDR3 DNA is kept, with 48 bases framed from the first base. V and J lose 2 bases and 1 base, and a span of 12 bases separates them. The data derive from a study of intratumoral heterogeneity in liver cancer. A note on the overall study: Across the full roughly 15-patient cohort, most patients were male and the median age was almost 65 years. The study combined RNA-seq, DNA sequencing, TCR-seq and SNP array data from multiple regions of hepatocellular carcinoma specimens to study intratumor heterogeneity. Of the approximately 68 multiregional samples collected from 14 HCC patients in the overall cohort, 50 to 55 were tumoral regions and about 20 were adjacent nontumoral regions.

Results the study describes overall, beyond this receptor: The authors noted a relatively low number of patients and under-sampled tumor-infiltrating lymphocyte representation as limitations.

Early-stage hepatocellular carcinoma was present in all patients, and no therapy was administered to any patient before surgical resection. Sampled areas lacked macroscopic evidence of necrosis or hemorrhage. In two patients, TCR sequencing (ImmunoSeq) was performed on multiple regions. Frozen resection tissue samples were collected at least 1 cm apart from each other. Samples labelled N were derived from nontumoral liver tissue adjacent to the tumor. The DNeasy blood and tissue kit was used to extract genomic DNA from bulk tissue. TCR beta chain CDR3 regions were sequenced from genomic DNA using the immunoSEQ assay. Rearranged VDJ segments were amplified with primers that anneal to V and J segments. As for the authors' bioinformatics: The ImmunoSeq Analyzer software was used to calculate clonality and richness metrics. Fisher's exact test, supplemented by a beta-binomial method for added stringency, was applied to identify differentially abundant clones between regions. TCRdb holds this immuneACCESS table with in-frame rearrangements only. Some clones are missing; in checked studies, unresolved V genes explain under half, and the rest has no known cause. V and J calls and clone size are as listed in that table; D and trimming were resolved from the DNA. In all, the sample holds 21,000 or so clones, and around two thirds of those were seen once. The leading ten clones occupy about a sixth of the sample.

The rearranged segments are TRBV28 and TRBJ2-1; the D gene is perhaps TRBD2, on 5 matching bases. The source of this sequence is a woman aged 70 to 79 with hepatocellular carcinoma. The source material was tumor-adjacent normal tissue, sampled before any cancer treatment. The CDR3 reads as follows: CASSLADSISYNEQFF. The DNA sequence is TGTGCCAGCAGTTTAGCGGACTCAATTTCCTACAATGAGCAGTTCTTC.